The present T cell receptor (beta chain) was sequenced within a study of blood T cell repertoires in COVID-19. Researchers sorted participants into cohorts using their self-reported clinical history. Study processing details: Amplifying reference gene primers gave estimates of nucleated cell counts. The method was immunoSEQ multiplex PCR; TCRdb's version includes in-frame clones alone and lacks a portion of them. Clone size and the V and J calls come from that table; the DNA yielded D and trimming. This sample has roughly 41,000 clones, with roughly nine tenths found just once. The CDR3 sequence is 17 residues long. V shed 4 bases, J shed 5 bases, and the junction held 10 bases outside the gene matches. Germline values: CDR1 MNHEY, CDR2 SVGEGT.

The clonotype comes from a woman between 50 and 59 years old who had recovered from COVID-19. This chain joins TRBV6-2 or TRBV6-3 and TRBJ1-5; 11 positions agree with TRBD1. Source material: PBMCs or T cells enriched from blood (not recorded which). CDR3 sequence: CASSLGFRDRGDQPQHF. The CDR3 DNA follows: TGTGCCAGCAGTTTGGGTTTCCGGGACAGGGGGGATCAGCCCCAGCATTTT.